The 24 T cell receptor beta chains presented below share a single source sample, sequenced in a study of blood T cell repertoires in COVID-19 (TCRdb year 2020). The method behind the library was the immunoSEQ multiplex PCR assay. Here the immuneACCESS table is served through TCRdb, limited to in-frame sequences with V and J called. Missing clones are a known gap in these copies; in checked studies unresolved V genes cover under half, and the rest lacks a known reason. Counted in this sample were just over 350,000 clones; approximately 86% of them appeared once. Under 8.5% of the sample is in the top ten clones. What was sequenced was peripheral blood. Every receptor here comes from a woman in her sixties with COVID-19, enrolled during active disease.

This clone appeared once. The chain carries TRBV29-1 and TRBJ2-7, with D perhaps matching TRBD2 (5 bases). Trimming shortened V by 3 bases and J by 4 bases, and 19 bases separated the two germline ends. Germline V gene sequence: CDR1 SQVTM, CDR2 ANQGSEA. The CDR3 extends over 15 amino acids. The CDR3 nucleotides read TGCAGCGTTGAGGGGAGAGGCAGGAACGATTACGAGCAGTACTTC. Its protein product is CSVEGRGRNDYEQYF.

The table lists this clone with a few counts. The CDR3 loop is CASNLRGLGNEQFF. In DNA, the CDR3 is TGTGCCAGCAACCTCCGCGGGCTGGGGAATGAGCAGTTCTTC. The chain links TRBV11-2 to TRBJ2-1; D is perhaps TRBD2 (5 bases). This CDR3 is built from 14 residues. Per the germline V gene, CDR1 is SGHAT and CDR2 is FQNNGV. Trimming stripped 7 bases from V and 7 bases from J, with 17 bases between.

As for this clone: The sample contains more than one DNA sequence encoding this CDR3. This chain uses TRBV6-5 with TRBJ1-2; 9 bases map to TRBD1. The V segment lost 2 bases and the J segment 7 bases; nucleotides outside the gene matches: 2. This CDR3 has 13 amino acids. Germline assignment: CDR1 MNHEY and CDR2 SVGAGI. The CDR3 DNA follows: TGTGCCAGCAGTTACCAGGGACAGGGTGGCTACACCTTC. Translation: CASSYQGQGGYTF.

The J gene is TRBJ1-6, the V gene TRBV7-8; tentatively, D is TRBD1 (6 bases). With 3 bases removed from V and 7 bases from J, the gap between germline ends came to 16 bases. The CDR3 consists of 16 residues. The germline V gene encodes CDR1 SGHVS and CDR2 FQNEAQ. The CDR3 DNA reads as TGTGCCAGCAGCTTCACCAGGGGAATCGTCAATTCACCCCTCCACTTT. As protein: CASSFTRGIVNSPLHF.

The CDR3: CASKIRGNTEAFF. CDR3 sequence (DNA): TGTGCCAGCAAAATCCGGGGAAACACTGAAGCTTTCTTT. The chain recombines TRBV13 with TRBJ1-1; D gene uncertain. The CDR3 is 13 amino acids. Germline assignment: CDR1 PRHDT and CDR2 FYEKMQ (reference sequence). V shed 7 bases and J shed 2 bases, with 11 bases lying between them.

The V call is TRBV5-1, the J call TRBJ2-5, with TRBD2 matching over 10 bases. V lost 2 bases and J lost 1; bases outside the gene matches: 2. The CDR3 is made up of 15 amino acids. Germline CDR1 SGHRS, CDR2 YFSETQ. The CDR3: CASSFLAGVQETQYF. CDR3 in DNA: TGCGCCAGCAGCTTCCTAGCGGGGGTCCAAGAGACCCAGTACTTC.

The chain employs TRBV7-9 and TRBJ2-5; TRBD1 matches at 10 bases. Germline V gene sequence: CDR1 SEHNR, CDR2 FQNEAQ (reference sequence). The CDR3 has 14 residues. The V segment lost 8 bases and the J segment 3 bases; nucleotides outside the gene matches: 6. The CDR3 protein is CASGMGTGEETQYF. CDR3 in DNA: TGTGCCAGCGGAATGGGGACAGGGGAAGAGACCCAGTACTTC.

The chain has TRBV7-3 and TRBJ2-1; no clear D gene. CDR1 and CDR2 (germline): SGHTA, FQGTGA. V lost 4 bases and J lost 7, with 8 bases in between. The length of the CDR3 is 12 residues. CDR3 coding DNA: TGTGCCAGCAGCTCAACCCTGAATGAGCAGTTCTTC. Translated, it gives CASSSTLNEQFF.

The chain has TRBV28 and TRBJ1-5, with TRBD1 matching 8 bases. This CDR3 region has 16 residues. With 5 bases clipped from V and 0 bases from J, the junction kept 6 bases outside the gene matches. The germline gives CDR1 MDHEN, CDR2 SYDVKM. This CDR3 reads CASSNTGQVSNQPQHF. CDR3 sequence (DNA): TGTGCCAGCAGTAATACGGGACAGGTTAGCAATCAGCCCCAGCATTTT.

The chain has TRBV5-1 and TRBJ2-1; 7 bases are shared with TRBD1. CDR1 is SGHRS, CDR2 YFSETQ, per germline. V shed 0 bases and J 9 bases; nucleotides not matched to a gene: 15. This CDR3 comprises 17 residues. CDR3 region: CASSLVGGATGISEQFF. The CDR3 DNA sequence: TGCGCCAGCAGCTTGGTAGGGGGTGCGACAGGGATTAGTGAGCAGTTCTTC.

Here the CDR3 DNA reads TGCGCCAGCAGCCCGGGACTCGCAGGCACCCAGTACTTC. Translation: CASSPGLAGTQYF. The chain links TRBV10-1 to TRBJ2-5, with D perhaps TRBD2 (6 bases). The CDR3 loop spans 13 amino acids. Per the germline V gene, CDR1 is WNHNN and CDR2 is SYGVQD (reference sequence). The ends were cut back, 6 bases at V and 8 bases at J, with 16 bases in the middle.

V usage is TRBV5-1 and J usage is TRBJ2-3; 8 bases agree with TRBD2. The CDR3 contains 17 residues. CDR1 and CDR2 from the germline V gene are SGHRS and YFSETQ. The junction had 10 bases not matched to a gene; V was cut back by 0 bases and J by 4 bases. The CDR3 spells CASSLEAGGALADTQYF. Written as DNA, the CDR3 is TGCGCCAGCAGCTTGGAGGCCGGGGGGGCCTTAGCAGATACGCAGTATTTT.

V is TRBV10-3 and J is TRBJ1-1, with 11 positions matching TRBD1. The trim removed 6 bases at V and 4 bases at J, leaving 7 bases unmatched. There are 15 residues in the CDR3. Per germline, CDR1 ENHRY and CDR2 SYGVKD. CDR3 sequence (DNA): TGTGCCATCAGACGGACAGGGGGCGGTGGCACTGAAGCTTTCTTT. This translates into CAIRRTGGGGTEAFF.

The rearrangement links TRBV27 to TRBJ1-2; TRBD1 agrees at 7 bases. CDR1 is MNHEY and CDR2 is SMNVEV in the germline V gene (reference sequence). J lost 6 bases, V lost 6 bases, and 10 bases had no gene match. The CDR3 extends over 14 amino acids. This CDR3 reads CASRPRGAGHGYTF. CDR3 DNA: TGTGCCAGCAGGCCCAGGGGGGCAGGTCATGGCTACACCTTC.

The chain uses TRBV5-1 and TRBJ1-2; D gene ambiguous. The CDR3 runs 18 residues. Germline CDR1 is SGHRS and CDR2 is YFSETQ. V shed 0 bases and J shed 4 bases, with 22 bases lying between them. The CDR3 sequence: CASSLARRVFPPSYGYTF. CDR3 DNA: TGCGCCAGCAGCTTGGCCCGGAGGGTGTTCCCTCCTAGCTATGGCTACACCTTC.

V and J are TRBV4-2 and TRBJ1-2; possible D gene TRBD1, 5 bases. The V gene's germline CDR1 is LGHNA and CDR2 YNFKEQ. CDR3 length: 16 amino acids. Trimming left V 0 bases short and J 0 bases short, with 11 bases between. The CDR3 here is CASSQDGRVTNYGYTF. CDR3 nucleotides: TGTGCCAGCAGCCAAGATGGCAGGGTAACTAACTATGGCTACACCTTC.

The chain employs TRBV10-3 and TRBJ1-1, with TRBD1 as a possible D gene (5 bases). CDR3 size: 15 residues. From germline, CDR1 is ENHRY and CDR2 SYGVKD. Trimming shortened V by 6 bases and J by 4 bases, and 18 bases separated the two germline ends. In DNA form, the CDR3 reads TGTGCCATCAGACCGGGACTGTCAATTATCACTGAAGCTTTCTTT. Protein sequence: CAIRPGLSIITEAFF.

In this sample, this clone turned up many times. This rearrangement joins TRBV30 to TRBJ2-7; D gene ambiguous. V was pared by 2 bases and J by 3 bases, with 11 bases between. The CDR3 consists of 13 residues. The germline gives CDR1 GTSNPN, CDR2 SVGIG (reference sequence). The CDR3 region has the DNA TGTGCCTGGAGTCGACGACACGTCTACGAGCAGTACTTC. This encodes CAWSRRHVYEQYF.

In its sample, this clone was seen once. CDR3 protein: CASSPTDTSLNNQPQHF. The CDR3 nucleotides read TGTGCCAGCAGCCCTACGGACACATCTCTGAACAATCAGCCCCAGCATTTT. The chain links TRBV5-5 to TRBJ1-5, with TRBD1 as a possible D gene (5 bases). The CDR3 is made up of 17 amino acids. The germline CDR1 and CDR2 sequences are SGHKS and YYEKEE (reference sequence). Trimming took off 4 bases at V and 3 bases at J, with 20 bases between the two ends.

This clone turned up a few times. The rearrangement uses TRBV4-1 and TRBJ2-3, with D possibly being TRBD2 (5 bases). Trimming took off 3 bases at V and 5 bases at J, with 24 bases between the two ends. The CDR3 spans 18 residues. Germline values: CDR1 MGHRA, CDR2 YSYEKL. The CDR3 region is CASSHGPGRALPGDTQYF. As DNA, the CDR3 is TGCGCCAGCAGCCATGGGCCTGGGCGGGCGCTACCAGGAGATACGCAGTATTTT.

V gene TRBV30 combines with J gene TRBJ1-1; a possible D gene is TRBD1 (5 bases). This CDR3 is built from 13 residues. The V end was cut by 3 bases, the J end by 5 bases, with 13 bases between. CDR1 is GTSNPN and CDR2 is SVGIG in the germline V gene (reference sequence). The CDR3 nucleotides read TGTGCCTGGAGCAGGGTCGGGGGTACTGAAGCTTTCTTT. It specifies CAWSRVGGTEAFF. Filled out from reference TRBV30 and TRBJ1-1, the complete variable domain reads SQTIHQWPATLVQPVGSPLSLECTVEGTSNPNLYWYRQAAGRGLQLLFYSVGIGQISSEVPQNLSASRPQDRQFILSSKKLLLSDSGFYLCAWSRVGGTEAFFGQGTRLTVV.

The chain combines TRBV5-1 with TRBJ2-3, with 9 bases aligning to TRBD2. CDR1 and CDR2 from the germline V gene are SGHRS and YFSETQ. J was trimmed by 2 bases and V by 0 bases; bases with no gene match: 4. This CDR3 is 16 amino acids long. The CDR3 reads CASSLEAGGPTDTQYF. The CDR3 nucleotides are TGCGCCAGCAGCTTGGAGGCGGGGGGGCCCACAGATACGCAGTATTTT.

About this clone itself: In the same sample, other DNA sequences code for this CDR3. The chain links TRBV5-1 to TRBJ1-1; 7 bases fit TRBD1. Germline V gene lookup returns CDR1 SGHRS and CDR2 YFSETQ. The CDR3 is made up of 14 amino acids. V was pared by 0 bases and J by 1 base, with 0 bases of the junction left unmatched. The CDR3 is CASSLGTGNTEAFF. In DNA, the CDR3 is TGCGCCAGCAGCTTGGGGACAGGGAACACTGAAGCTTTCTTT. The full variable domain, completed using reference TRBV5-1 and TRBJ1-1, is KAGVTQTPRYLIKTRGQQVTLSCSPISGHRSVSWYQQTPGQGLQFLFEYFSETQRNKGNFPGRFSGRQFSNSRSEMNVSTLELGDSALYLCASSLGTGNTEAFFGQGTRLTVV.

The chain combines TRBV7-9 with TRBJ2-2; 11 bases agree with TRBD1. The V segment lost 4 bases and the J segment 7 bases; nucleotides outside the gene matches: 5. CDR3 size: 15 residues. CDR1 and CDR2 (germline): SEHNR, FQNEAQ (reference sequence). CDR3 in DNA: TGTGCCAGCAGCTGGGGACAGGGGGTCGGCGGGGAGCTGTTTTTT. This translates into CASSWGQGVGGELFF.